The clone carrying this T cell receptor beta chain was counted at least ten times. What it binds is unknown. This entry comes from a study of human T cells and chemical hapten exposure. Across the whole study: 2% DPC applied to a roughly 2 cm by roughly 2 cm arm area sensitized donors. Findings and caveats of the study: In the PT1 data, expanded TCR counts showed a positive correlation with patch test score.

Individual cDNA molecules each carried unique molecular identifiers attached by the library. TCRdb itself ran the RACE reads through MiXCR, one entry per CDR3 protein. The sample lists tens of thousands of distinct CDR3 sequences, about an eighth occurring once. Time point: patch test 3, about 24 weeks after DPC sensitization. The treatment denotes: therapeutic diphenylcyclopropenone sensitization with weekly scalp DPC. Each patch test followed a blood draw. The CDR3 spans 18 residues. Looked up from germline, CDR1 is SGHNT and CDR2 is YYREEE (reference sequence). V trimming: 6 bases; J trimming: 0 bases; junction bases outside the gene matches: 7.

The specimen comprised whole blood, sampled in connection with sensitization to the hapten diphenylcyclopropenone (DPC). The gene calls are TRBV5-4 and TRBJ2-2; 14 positions match TRBD2. This TCR was recovered from a woman aged 45-65 years with alopecia areata. Some clones in this sample may be carry-over from other donors' samples. The CDR3 DNA is TGTGCCAGCACCATTGGACTAGCGGGAGGTGCGAACACCGGGGAGCTGTTTTTT. Translation gives CASTIGLAGGANTGELFF.